This TCR beta chain was obtained from a study of control samples from healthy donors and cancer patients. The V gene lost 0 bases and the J gene lost 2 bases, with 8 bases spanning the gap. Looked up from germline, CDR1 is MNHEY and CDR2 is SVGAGI. The CDR3 contains 14 residues. Only in-frame clones appear in the TCRdb table, and some are missing; sequencing was by immunoSEQ multiplex PCR. The table lists 130,000 to 150,000 clones, around 90% of them singletons, with approximately 3.4% in the top ten. Sequencing input: blood. The sequence was obtained from a man aged 25 to 45 in good health. The chain carries TRBV6-5 and TRBJ2-7; no clear D. CDR3 amino acids: CASSYSDSTYEQYF. The CDR3 nucleotides are TGTGCCAGCAGTTACTCCGACTCAACCTACGAGCAGTACTTC.